This T cell receptor (beta chain) was sequenced for a study of T cells after yellow fever vaccination (dated by TCRdb to about 2019). For the study in its entirety: The SMART-Seq v4 Ultra Low Input RNA kit was used to prepare libraries from fractions with low cell numbers. To follow T-cell clones before and after both primary and booster YFV17D yellow fever vaccination, bulk TCR alpha and beta repertoires underwent longitudinal sequencing. Two healthy male donors, one aged 18 to 30 and one aged 30 to 40 years, made up the cohort. Blood was drawn at multiple timepoints before and after primary and secondary immunization, with bulk PBMC replicates and cell subsets isolated. Here is what the overall study found, with its caveats: Compared with the primary T-cell response, the secondary T-cell response was weaker but faster, peaking on day 5 rather than day 15. FACS-sorted repertoires could contain abundant contaminating clonotypes from the bulk population, so computational filtering was required. A small share of clonotypes occurred in both CD4 and CD8 compartments, likely arising from convergent recombination. Most clones expanded after primary vaccination (about 96% of CD4 and approximately 86% of CD8) were re-detected after the booster, suggesting that broad memory maintenance occurred. Because the study included only a couple of donors, the extent to which the findings can be generalized is limited.

Read against the paper, the sample's treatment or condition label means: live attenuated yellow fever vaccine strain. A standard Ficoll-Paque protocol was used to isolate PBMCs from peripheral blood. CD4 and CD8 T-cell fractions were isolated with Dynabeads CD4 and CD8 positive selection kits. RNA was extracted with TriZol from bulk PBMCs, CD4 and CD8 fractions, and dextramer-positive and dextramer-negative fractions. TCR cDNA was synthesized by 5'RACE template switching, through which a universal primer site and unique molecular identifiers were introduced. Priming for cDNA synthesis came from both the TCR alpha and TCR beta constant segments. Library amplification used two PCR steps, and the second PCR step added sample barcodes and sequencing adapters. Sequencing of libraries was performed on Illumina HiSeq 2500 (2x100 bp) or NovaSeq (2x150 bp). On the authors' methods: MIGEC handled demultiplexing of reads and collapsing into UMI consensus sequences, while MiXCR performed V(D)J alignment. Clonotypes responding to the vaccine were identified with edgeR on replicate PBMC samples, with the criteria of FDR below 0.01 and a log2 fold change above 5 up to day 15. Bulk clonotypes were assigned CD4 or CD8 identity according to which sequenced CD4 or CD8 repertoire held them at higher abundance. Using fastp trimming at Q25 and MiXCR clonotype assembly, TCRdb reanalyzed the public sequencing data and kept in-frame beta chains. When rows share a CDR3 protein, they turn into one entry using the most common DNA and genes. The V and J calls were not made by the authors but by TCRdb's processing. For this sample there are under 150,000 distinct CDR3 sequences; 7.7% appear just once. Under 0.85% of the sample is taken by the ten largest.

This clonotype has at least ten counts. The antigen it binds to is not known. No much larger clone exists at a distance of one base, and base qualities are not known. The CDR3 holds 14 amino acids from the cysteine to the phenylalanine. The read is trimmed to its CDR3 DNA, 42 bases read in frame from base 1. CDR1 and CDR2, looked up from the germline V gene, are WSHSY and SAAADI. Trimmed from V: 0 bases; trimmed from J: 4 bases; junction bases lacking a gene match: 1. Sequencing was performed on CD4+ T cells sorted from PBMCs, taken 5 days after the yellow fever booster vaccination. The V and J segments used are TRBV10-2 and TRBJ2-7; TRBD2 aligns with 9 central bases. The sequence came from a young man who received the YFV17D yellow fever vaccine. The DNA sequence is given as TGCGCCAGCAGTGAGTCTAGCGGGAGTTACGAGCAGTACTTC. Its protein reads: CASSESSGSYEQYF.